The 24 T cell receptor beta chains below come from one sample, sequenced in a study of glioma-infiltrating T cells (dated by TCRdb to the mid-2010s). Sequencing relied on an Illumina MiSeq. The iRepertoire nested amplicon-rescue multiplex PCR (arm-PCR) platform was used to amplify TCR alpha and beta CDR3 regions from RNA. The public reads were reprocessed in TCRdb via fastp at Q25 and MiXCR, keeping in-frame beta chains. CDR3 protein duplicates are merged, each entry listing the most common genes and DNA. Recorded for this sample are about 5,800 distinct CDR3 sequences; about 28% of them occurred a single time. The ten largest clones represent approximately 13% of the sample. The material sequenced was glioma tissue, nonneoplastic brain tissue, or PBMCs (not recorded which). Receptor source: a human donor with low-grade glioma or glioblastoma, undergoing nonglioma brain surgery, or in good health (not recorded which).

This clonotype was detected once. A much larger clonotype is one base distant, so this may be a read error. The CDR3, as DNA: TGCGGCTGCCGACTAGCGGGAGGTCCCGGATTGCCCCAGTACTTC. Translated: CGCRLAGGPGLPQYF. This rearrangement joins TRBV29-1 to TRBJ2-5, with 13 bases lining up with TRBD2. Germline V CDR1 and CDR2: SQVTM, ANQGSEA. The CDR3 is made up of 15 amino acids. The full variable domain, in which reference TRBV29-1 and TRBJ2-5 provide the parts outside the CDR3, is SAVISQKPSRDICQRGTSLTIQCQVDSQVTMMFWYRQQPGQSLTLIATANQGSEATYESGFVIDKFPISRPNLTFSTLTVSNMSPEDSSIYLCGCRLAGGPGLPQYFGPGTRLLVL.

This chain joins TRBV28 and TRBJ2-7, with D perhaps matching TRBD1 (6 bases). Germline CDR1 MDHEN, CDR2 SYDVKM. Deletions cut 6 bases from V and 3 bases from J, with 9 bases between. This CDR3 comprises 12 residues. As DNA, the CDR3 is TGTGCCAGCAGCGGACAGTACTACGAGCAGTACTTC. Residues: CASSGQYYEQYF.

This clonotype has only one observation. For the CDR3, the DNA is TGTGCCAGCAGTCCCTGGCGTATATATTTT. This encodes CASSPWRIYF. The rearrangement uses TRBV6-1 and TRBJ2-3; D is uncertain. V was trimmed by 5 bases and J by 15 bases, leaving 12 bases between them. Germline V gives CDR1 MNHNS, CDR2 SASEGT. The CDR3 is 10 residues long.

At least ten counts were recorded for this clonotype. The chain recombines TRBV3-1 with TRBJ1-4; maybe TRBD1 (5 bases). Looked up from germline, CDR1 is LGHDT and CDR2 is YNNKEL (reference sequence). V was shortened by 4 bases and J by 7 bases, with 16 bases between the two germline ends. CDR3 length: 15 amino acids. The CDR3 loop reads CASSPLAGTGEKLFF. The CDR3 bases are TGTGCCAGCAGCCCCCTGGCAGGGACGGGTGAAAAACTGTTTTTT.

This clonotype counts as medium-sized. This chain uses TRBV24-1 with TRBJ1-1, with a possible D match to TRBD1 (5 bases). The V gene's germline CDR1 is KGHDR and CDR2 SFDVKD. The ends were cut back, 5 bases at V and 5 bases at J, with 11 bases in the middle. This CDR3 is built from 13 residues. Written as DNA, the CDR3 is TGTGCCACCAGTGCCTCGCGGGGGACTGAAGCTTTCTTT. Amino acid sequence: CATSASRGTEAFF.

By frequency in the sample, this clonotype is medium-sized. The chain couples TRBV28 to TRBJ2-7; 7 bases are shared with TRBD2. In germline, CDR1 is MDHEN, CDR2 SYDVKM. Losses at the gene ends were 5 bases for V and 2 bases for J; bases not matched to a gene: 6. This CDR3 has 14 amino acids. In nucleotides, the CDR3 is TGTGCCAGCAGTCCTAGCGGAGCGACCTACGAGCAGTACTTC. As protein: CASSPSGATYEQYF.

On this clonotype: One junction end does not reproduce the germline sequence, and a read error may be involved. This chain connects TRBV7-2 to TRBJ1-1; D is uncertain. From germline, CDR1 is SGHTA and CDR2 FQGNSA. The CDR3 covers 16 residues. The CDR3 bases are TGTGCCCGCAGCCGCATTGGACCGGGGTCCCCCCCGGACTCTTTCTTT. This codes for CARSRIGPGSPPDSFF.

This clonotype has only one observation. This sequence joins TRBV27 and TRBJ2-3, with 8 bases identical to TRBD2. V shed 2 bases and J 1 base; nucleotides not matched to a gene: 8. This CDR3 comprises 17 residues. CDR1 is MNHEY and CDR2 is SMNVEV in the germline V gene (reference sequence). CDR3 in amino acids: CASSLRLTSGGTDTQYF. In nucleotides, the CDR3 is TGTGCCAGCAGTTTACGTCTTACTAGCGGAGGCACAGATACGCAGTATTTT.

V usage is TRBV3-1 and J usage is TRBJ2-7, with D possibly called TRBD1 or TRBD2 (6 bases each). The CDR3 length is 12 residues. V lost 4 bases, J lost 5 bases, and 9 bases lay in between. CDR1 is LGHDT, CDR2 YNNKEL, per germline (reference sequence). This chain's CDR3 is CASSRGAHEQYF. The CDR3 DNA is TGTGCCAGCAGCCGGGGGGCTCACGAGCAGTACTTC.

This clonotype was counted at least ten times. J is TRBJ1-2 and V is TRBV11-3; D perhaps matches TRBD1 (5 bases). Deletions cut 4 bases from V and 6 bases from J, with 12 bases between. The CDR3 contains 13 residues. Germline values: CDR1 SGHNT, CDR2 YENEEA. The CDR3 sequence is CASSYGTDNGYTF. DNA for the CDR3: TGTGCCAGCAGCTACGGGACTGATAATGGCTACACCTTC.

The V call is TRBV6-5, the J call TRBJ2-7; 7 nucleotides align to TRBD1. Unmatched junction bases numbered 4, after V lost 2 bases and J lost 3 bases. Germline V gene sequence: CDR1 MNHEY, CDR2 SVGAGI. This CDR3 has 14 amino acids. CDR3 nucleotide sequence: TGTGCCAGCAGTTACAGGGCAGGGGGCTACGAGCAGTACGTC. Amino acid sequence: CASSYRAGGYEQYV.

This clonotype has a count of ten or more. The chain carries TRBV29-1 and TRBJ2-7, with D possibly matching TRBD2 (5 bases). The CDR3 is 12 residues long. Per the germline V gene, CDR1 is SQVTM and CDR2 is ANQGSEA. With 6 bases removed from V and 2 bases from J, the gap between germline ends came to 11 bases. CDR3 residues: CSVSDGAYEQYF. The CDR3 DNA sequence: TGCAGCGTATCGGACGGGGCCTACGAGCAGTACTTC.

This clonotype was recorded at least ten times. J is TRBJ1-2 and V is TRBV2, with 10 nucleotides matching TRBD1. Unmatched junction bases numbered 3, after V lost 5 bases and J lost 3 bases. In germline, CDR1 is SNHLY, CDR2 FYNNEI. There are 14 residues in the CDR3. The CDR3 DNA sequence: TGTGCCAGCAGTCGACAGGGGGCGGACTATGGCTACACCTTC. Encoded protein: CASSRQGADYGYTF.

This clonotype was observed a single time. The CDR3 is CARTSGTTEQYF. CDR3 sequence (DNA): TGTGCCAGAACTAGCGGGACTACTGAGCAGTACTTC. The chain joins TRBV28 to TRBJ2-7, with TRBD2 identical over 10 bases. Per the germline V gene, CDR1 is MDHEN and CDR2 is SYDVKM. Unmatched junction bases numbered 6, after V lost 9 bases and J lost 7 bases. The CDR3 covers 12 residues.

Sample share makes this clonotype medium-sized. This chain connects TRBV6-2 or TRBV6-3 to TRBJ2-5; possibly TRBD2 for D (5 bases). This CDR3 has 18 residues. Germline loops: CDR1 MNHEY, CDR2 SVGEGT. V lost 6 bases and J 1 base, leaving 24 bases between the germline ends. CDR3 amino acids: CASSGRGNKGGTQETQYF. The CDR3 DNA sequence: TGTGCCAGCAGCGGCCGGGGTAACAAGGGCGGAACCCAAGAGACCCAGTACTTC.

With regard to this clonotype: The conserved phenylalanine or tryptophan normally closing the CDR3 is absent here, so this likely arose from a read error. The chain recombines TRBV20-1 with TRBJ1-2; D perhaps matches TRBD1 (5 bases). CDR3 length: 11 amino acids. Germline V gene lookup returns CDR1 DFQATT and CDR2 SNEGSKA (reference sequence). V gave up 4 bases and J gave up 10 bases, with 13 bases separating them. The CDR3 region has the DNA TGCAGTGCTATAGGGGATGACTTCTACACCCTC. It codes for CSAIGDDFYTL.

This clonotype has a single count. A junction end diverges from the germline sequence, so it may reflect a read error. The chain recombines TRBV11-2 with TRBJ2-3; no firm D call. Germline CDR1 and CDR2: SGHAT and FQNNGV. CDR3 length equals 15 residues. The CDR3 region is CACSVAIARTDTQYF. In DNA form, the CDR3 reads TGTGCCTGCAGCGTCGCAATAGCACGCACAGATACGCAGTATTTT.

This clonotype qualifies as medium-sized (0.01 to 0.1%). This sequence joins TRBV7-6 and TRBJ2-7, with TRBD1 matching over 9 bases. This CDR3 is 14 amino acids long. Germline CDR1 and CDR2: SGHVS and FNYEAQ. J gave up 2 bases and V 4 bases, and 3 bases lay outside the gene matches. This CDR3 is CASSSRTGAYEQYF. DNA of the CDR3: TGTGCCAGCAGCTCCAGGACAGGGGCCTACGAGCAGTACTTC.

This clonotype was observed many times. The V and J genes are TRBV28 and TRBJ2-3, with TRBD2 matching 7 bases. Germline V CDR1 and CDR2: MDHEN, SYDVKM. The CDR3 contains 14 residues. After removal of 3 bases from V and 6 bases from J, the junction contained 6 bases not matched to a gene. CDR3 in DNA: TGTGCCAGCAGTTTCGCGGGGGATGTGGATACGCAGTATTTT. Its translation: CASSFAGDVDTQYF.

This clonotype is medium-sized in the sample. The chain couples TRBV28 to TRBJ2-7; D unresolved. CDR3 size: 14 residues. The V gene's germline CDR1 is MDHEN and CDR2 SYDVKM. Trimming cost V 3 bases and J 0 bases, with 9 bases left between them. In nucleotides, the CDR3 is TGTGCCAGCAGTTTTCTGGCTGACTCCTACGAGCAGTACTTC. It codes for CASSFLADSYEQYF.

This rearrangement joins TRBV6-6 to TRBJ2-3; D may be TRBD1 (6 bases). V was shortened by 8 bases and J by 3 bases, with 12 bases between the two germline ends. The CDR3 is made up of 13 amino acids. Germline V gene lookup returns CDR1 MNHNY and CDR2 SVGAGI (reference sequence). CDR3 sequence: CASYYRVTDTQYF. CDR3 nucleotides: TGTGCCAGCTATTACAGGGTGACAGATACGCAGTATTTT.

The chain is built from TRBV20-1 and TRBJ2-1; TRBD2 matches at 8 bases. V trimming: 6 bases; J trimming: 4 bases; junction bases outside the gene matches: 14. CDR1 DFQATT and CDR2 SNEGSKA come from the germline V gene (reference sequence). The CDR3 runs 16 residues. CDR3 in amino acids: CSATRIRREVYNEQFF. Here the CDR3 DNA reads TGCAGTGCGACCAGAATTCGGCGGGAGGTATACAATGAGCAGTTCTTC.

Note on this clonotype: Germline is not matched at one junction end, which may reflect a read error. The genes are TRBV27 and TRBJ2-1, with D possibly TRBD1 on 6 matching bases. The CDR3 contains 13 residues. Per the germline V gene, CDR1 is MNHEY and CDR2 is SMNVEV (reference sequence). The CDR3 here is CATSFFQGNEPVF. For the CDR3, the DNA is TGTGCCACCAGTTTCTTCCAGGGGAATGAGCCGGTCTTC.

In its sample, this clonotype was seen many times. The CDR3 DNA reads as TGTGCCAGCAGGAAGGTCGGTGGCTCGATAGCCGGGGAGCTGTTTTTT. As protein: CASRKVGGSIAGELFF. The chain combines TRBV11-2 with TRBJ2-2; D is ambiguous. Germline-derived CDR1 and CDR2 are SGHAT and FQNNGV. This CDR3 region has 16 residues. V gave up 6 bases and J gave up 6 bases, with 20 bases separating them.